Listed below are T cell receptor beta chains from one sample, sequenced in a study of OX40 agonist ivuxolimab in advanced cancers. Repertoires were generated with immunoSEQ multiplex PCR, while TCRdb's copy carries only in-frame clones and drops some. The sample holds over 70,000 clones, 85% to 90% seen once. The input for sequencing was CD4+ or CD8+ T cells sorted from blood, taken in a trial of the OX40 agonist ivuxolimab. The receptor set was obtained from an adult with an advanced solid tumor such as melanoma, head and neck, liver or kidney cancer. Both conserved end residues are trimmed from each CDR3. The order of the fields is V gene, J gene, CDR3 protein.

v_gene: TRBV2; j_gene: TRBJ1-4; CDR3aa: ASKGQAGEKLF
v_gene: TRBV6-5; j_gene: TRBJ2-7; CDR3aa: ASSYSGLPSYEQY
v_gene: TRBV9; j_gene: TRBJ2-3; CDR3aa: ASSVVVSGSTDTQY
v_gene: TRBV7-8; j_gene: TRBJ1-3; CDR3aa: ASSLGGGTIY
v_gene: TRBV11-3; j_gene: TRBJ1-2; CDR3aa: ASSLTGNRDGYT
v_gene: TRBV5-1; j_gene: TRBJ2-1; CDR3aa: ASSPGLAGSYNEQF
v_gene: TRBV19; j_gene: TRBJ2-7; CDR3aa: ASSMGANYEQY
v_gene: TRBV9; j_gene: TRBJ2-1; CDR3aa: ASSVRTDNEQF
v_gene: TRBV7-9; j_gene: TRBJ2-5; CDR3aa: ASRTGVLETQY
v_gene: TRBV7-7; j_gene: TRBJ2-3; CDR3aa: ASSSGSWGDTQY
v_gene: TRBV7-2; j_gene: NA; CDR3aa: ASSLDRGLYEQY
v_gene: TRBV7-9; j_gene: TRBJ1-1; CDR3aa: ASSGTGGLAEAF
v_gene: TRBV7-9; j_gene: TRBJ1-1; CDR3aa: ASSLLNTEAF
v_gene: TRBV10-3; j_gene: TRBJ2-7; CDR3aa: AISESGPRPYEQY
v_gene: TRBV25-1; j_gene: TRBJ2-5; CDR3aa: ASSEYLGETQY
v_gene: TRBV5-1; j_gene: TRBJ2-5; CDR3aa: ASRAGQIQETQY
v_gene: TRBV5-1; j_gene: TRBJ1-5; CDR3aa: ASSLGHDYSNQPQH
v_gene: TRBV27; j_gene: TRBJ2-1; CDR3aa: ASSSGLIYNEQF
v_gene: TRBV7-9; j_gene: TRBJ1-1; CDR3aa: ASSLGGVWTEGTEAF
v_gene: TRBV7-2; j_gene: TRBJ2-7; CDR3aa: ASSSRREAQGYEQY
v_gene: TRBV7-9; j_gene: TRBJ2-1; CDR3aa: ASSNRGYNEQF
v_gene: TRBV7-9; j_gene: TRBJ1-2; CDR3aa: ASSPTGNYGYT
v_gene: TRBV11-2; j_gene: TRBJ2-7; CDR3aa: ASSLATDSYEQY
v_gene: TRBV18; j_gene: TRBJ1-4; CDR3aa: ASSPNGPNEKLF
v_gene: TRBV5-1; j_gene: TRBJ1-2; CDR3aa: ASRVLYTRGYT
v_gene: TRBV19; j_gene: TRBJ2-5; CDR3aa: ASSTDGDQETQY
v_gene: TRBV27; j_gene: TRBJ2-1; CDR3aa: ASSSLTGNEQF
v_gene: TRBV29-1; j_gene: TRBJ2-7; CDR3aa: SVLKLAGVVYEQY
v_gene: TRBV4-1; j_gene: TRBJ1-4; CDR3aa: ASSQDGKYEKLF
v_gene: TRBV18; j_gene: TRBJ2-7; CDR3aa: ASSLLEGPGEQY
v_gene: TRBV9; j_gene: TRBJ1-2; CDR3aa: ASNSDLYGYT
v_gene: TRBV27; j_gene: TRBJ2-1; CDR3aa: ASSSNPGQRYNEQF
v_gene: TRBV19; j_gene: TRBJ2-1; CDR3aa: ASSIDPARRNYNEQF
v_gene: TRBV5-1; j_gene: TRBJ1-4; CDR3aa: ASSPTGQGGEKLF
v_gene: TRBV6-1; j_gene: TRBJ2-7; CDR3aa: ASSFRGNEQY
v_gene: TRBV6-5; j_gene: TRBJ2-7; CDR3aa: ASSWSMGNEQY
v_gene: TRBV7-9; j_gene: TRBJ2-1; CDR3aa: ASSLEASSEGGEHNEQF
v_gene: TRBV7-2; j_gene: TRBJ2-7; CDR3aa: ASSFRTAGTSYEQY
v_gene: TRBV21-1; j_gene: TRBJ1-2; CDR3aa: ASSKDAGQDPTHGYT
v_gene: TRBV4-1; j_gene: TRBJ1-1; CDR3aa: ASSQARTYTEAF
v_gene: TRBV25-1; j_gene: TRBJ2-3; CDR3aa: ASTVGDTQY
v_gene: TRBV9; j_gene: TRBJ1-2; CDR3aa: ASSVEAGRGYT
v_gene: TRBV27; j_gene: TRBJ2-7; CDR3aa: ASGGLDRAYEQY
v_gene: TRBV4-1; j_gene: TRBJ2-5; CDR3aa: ASSQGQGRRGTQY
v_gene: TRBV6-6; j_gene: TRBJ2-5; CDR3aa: ASSYTGTEGETQY
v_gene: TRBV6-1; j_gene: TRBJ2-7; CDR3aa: ASSDRLETSYEQY
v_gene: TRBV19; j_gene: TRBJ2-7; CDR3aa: ASSIPGTTYEQY
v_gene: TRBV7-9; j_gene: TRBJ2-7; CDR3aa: ASSYSRYEQY